This is a list of T cell receptor beta chains from one sample in a study of shared T cell receptors in the human thymus. Profiled with immunoSEQ multiplex PCR; TCRdb holds only in-frame clones, not every one. Of a few hundred thousand clones listed, approximately 95% were seen once; the top ten hold around 0.018%. The sample was thymocytes. Receptor source: a human donor. CDR3s include the opening cysteine and the closing phenylalanine or tryptophan. A D gene is named only where the DNA matches it firmly. The size of a clone is reported for some rows only, either as once, few or many, or as a class for expanded clones.

cdr3_nt	cdr3_aa	v_call	clone_size	j_call	d_call
TGTGCCATCAGTGACAGGACAGCCACTAGCACAGATACGCAGTATTTT	CAISDRTATSTDTQYF	TRBV10-3	.	TRBJ2-3	.
TGTGCTAGTGGCTTGAGGGACAGAGGAAACACCATATATTTT	CASGLRDRGNTIYF	TRBV12-5	once	TRBJ1-3	TRBD1
TGTGCCATCCGGGGGACAGACTTCCATTCTTCTAATTCTGGAAACACCATATATTTT	CAIRGTDFHSSNSGNTIYF	TRBV10-3	.	TRBJ1-3	TRBD1
TGTGCCAGCAGGCTTAGCGGGAGGAATAGCTCCTACAATGAGCAGTTCTTC	CASRLSGRNSSYNEQFF	TRBV14	.	TRBJ2-1	TRBD2
TGTGCCAGCAGCTTAGCTGGGATTAGGGGCTACACCTTC	CASSLAGIRGYTF	TRBV7-9	.	TRBJ1-2	.
TGTGCCAGCAGCGTAGACAGAGTGAACACTGAAGCTTTCTTT	CASSVDRVNTEAFF	TRBV9	.	TRBJ1-1	.
TGTGCCAGCAGCCAAGAGACGGCAGACGAGCAGTACTTC	CASSQETADEQYF	TRBV5-4	.	TRBJ2-7	.
TGTGCCTGGAGCCAAGAGGGCCACGAGCAGTACTTC	CAWSQEGHEQYF	TRBV30	once	TRBJ2-7	.
TGTGCCAGCAGTGAACCGGGCGGGGGGCGAAACTACGAGCAGTACTTC	CASSEPGGGRNYEQYF	TRBV6-1	.	TRBJ2-7	TRBD2
TGTGCCAGCAGCGTAGCCGACTCACAGGTGCTGGGTAACTATGGCTACACCTTC	CASSVADSQVLGNYGYTF	TRBV9	.	TRBJ1-2	.
TGCAGTGCTACGAAAGGACAGACTTTCTTT	CSATKGQTFF	TRBV20-1	.	TRBJ1-1	.
TGTGCCAGCAGCCAGGGGATTCCCACTATATCATCCTACGAGCAGTACTTC	CASSQGIPTISSYEQYF	TRBV7-2	.	TRBJ2-7	.
TGTGCCATCAGGAAAGCGGGTCGGGACATTTTCCCTGATACGCAGTATTTT	CAIRKAGRDIFPDTQYF	TRBV10-3	.	TRBJ2-3	.
TGTGCCAGCAGTGAAGGAGGGACAGGGATCTACAATGAGCAGTTCTTC	CASSEGGTGIYNEQFF	TRBV6-1	.	TRBJ2-1	TRBD1
TGTGCCAGCAGTCGCCCGGGCCCAGATACGCAGTATTTT	CASSRPGPDTQYF	TRBV5-6	.	TRBJ2-3	.
TGTGCCAGTAGTATAAGAGGGCAGGGTAAGTTCTACGAGCAGTACTTC	CASSIRGQGKFYEQYF	TRBV19	.	TRBJ2-7	.
TGTGCCTGGAGTGGGGCAGGGAGCGGCCCTGGAAACACCATATATTTT	CAWSGAGSGPGNTIYF	TRBV30	.	TRBJ1-3	.
TGTGCCAGCAGTTGGGACAGGGGGAAGCAGGAGACCCAGTACTTC	CASSWDRGKQETQYF	TRBV28	.	TRBJ2-5	TRBD1
TGTGCCAGCAGCTTGACACCGAACCATTACTATGGCTACACCTTC	CASSLTPNHYYGYTF	TRBV5-6	.	TRBJ1-2	.
TGTGCCAGCAGCGTAGAGGGGGGCTTAACCGCAGATACGCAGTATTTT	CASSVEGGLTADTQYF	TRBV9	.	TRBJ2-3	.
TGTGCCAGCAGCGATAATACCGCGGGACAGGGAGATGGCTACACCTTC	CASSDNTAGQGDGYTF	TRBV7-9	.	TRBJ1-2	TRBD1
TGTGCCTGGAGTGCCCTGGGGCTAGTGGACAATGAGCAGTTCTTC	CAWSALGLVDNEQFF	TRBV30	.	TRBJ2-1	.
TGCGCCAGCAGCCAAGATCCAGATAGCGGCTACACCGGGGAGCTGTTTTTT	CASSQDPDSGYTGELFF	TRBV4-3	.	TRBJ2-2	.
TGTGCCAGCAACGTCCAAGGGACTGTTTCTGGAAACACCATATATTTT	CASNVQGTVSGNTIYF	TRBV11-2	.	TRBJ1-3	.
TGTGCTAGTGGTTTGGTACAGGCGGCAGGGGTGGAGACCCAGTACTTC	CASGLVQAAGVETQYF	TRBV12-5	.	TRBJ2-5	.
.	CASSLCSGQGCEQYF	TRBV28	.	TRBJ2-7	.
TGTGCCAGCAGCTCCCGACTAGCGGAGCCTAGCACAGATACGCAGTATTTT	CASSSRLAEPSTDTQYF	TRBV7-2	.	TRBJ2-3	TRBD2
TGTGCCAGCAGCGCCGACGTAGGGAACACTGAAGCTTTCTTT	CASSADVGNTEAFF	TRBV6-5	.	TRBJ1-1	.
TGTGCCAGCAGTTTACTCGGGACTCCCTCCACAGATACGCAGTATTTT	CASSLLGTPSTDTQYF	TRBV6-5	.	TRBJ2-3	.
TGTGCCAGCAGTGACCCGTTGACTAGCGGGAGTGATGAGCAGTTCTTC	CASSDPLTSGSDEQFF	TRBV6-4	.	TRBJ2-1	TRBD2
TGCGCCAGCAGCAGGGGGGGTATGAACACTGAAGCTTTCTTT	CASSRGGMNTEAFF	TRBV10-2	.	TRBJ1-1	TRBD1
TGTGCCAGCAGCAGCCGAATACAGGGGGCAGGCTATGGCTACACCTTC	CASSSRIQGAGYGYTF	TRBV2	.	TRBJ1-2	TRBD1
TGTGCCAGCAAGGGTGAGGACACTGAAGCTTTCTTT	CASKGEDTEAFF	TRBV27	.	TRBJ1-1	.
TGTGCCAGCAGCTTAGGGCGTACTGACTCAGCCTACGAGCAGTACTTC	CASSLGRTDSAYEQYF	TRBV7-6	.	TRBJ2-7	.
TGTGCCAGAAGCTCCCGAACTAGCGGGAGTGAGTATTTT	CARSSRTSGSEYF	TRBV5-3	.	TRBJ2-3	TRBD2